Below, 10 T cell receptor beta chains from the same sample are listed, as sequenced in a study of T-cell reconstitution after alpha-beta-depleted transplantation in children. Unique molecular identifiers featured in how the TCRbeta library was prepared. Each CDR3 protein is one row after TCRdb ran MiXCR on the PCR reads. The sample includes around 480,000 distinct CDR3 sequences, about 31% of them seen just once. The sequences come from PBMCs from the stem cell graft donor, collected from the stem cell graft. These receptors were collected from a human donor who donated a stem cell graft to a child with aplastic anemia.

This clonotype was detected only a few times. CDR3 nucleotide sequence: TGCGCCAGCAGCCAAGATGGGGGCTTCACAGATACGCAGTATTTT. As protein: CASSQDGGFTDTQYF. V gene TRBV4-3 combines with J gene TRBJ2-3; perhaps TRBD1 as D (6 bases). The CDR3 covers 15 residues. Germline V lookup: CDR1 LGHNA, CDR2 YSLEER. V was trimmed by 0 bases and J by 2 bases, leaving 9 bases between them.

In DNA form, the CDR3 reads TGTGCCAGCAGCCAAGAATCCCCGGGACACACTGAAGCTTTCTTT. It encodes CASSQESPGHTEAFF. The gene calls are TRBV3-1 and TRBJ1-1; D possibly corresponds to TRBD1 (5 bases). Germline-derived CDR1 and CDR2 are LGHDT and YNNKEL (reference sequence). V dropped 0 bases and J dropped 3 bases, with 11 bases sitting between them. This CDR3 is built from 15 residues.

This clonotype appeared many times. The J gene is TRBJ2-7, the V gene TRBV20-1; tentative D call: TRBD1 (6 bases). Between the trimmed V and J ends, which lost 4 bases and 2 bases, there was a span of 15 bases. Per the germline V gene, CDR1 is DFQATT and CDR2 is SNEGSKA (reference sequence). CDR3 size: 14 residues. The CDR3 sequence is CSATTGTLPYEQYV. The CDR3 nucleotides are TGCAGTGCTACAACCGGGACATTGCCCTACGAGCAGTACGTC.

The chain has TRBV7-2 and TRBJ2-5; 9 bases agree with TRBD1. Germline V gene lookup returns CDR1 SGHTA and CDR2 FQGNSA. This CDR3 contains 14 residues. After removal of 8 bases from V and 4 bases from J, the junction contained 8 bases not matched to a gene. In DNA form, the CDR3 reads TGTGCCAGCGGATGGACAGGGGTCCGAGAGACCCAGTACTTC. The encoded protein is CASGWTGVRETQYF.

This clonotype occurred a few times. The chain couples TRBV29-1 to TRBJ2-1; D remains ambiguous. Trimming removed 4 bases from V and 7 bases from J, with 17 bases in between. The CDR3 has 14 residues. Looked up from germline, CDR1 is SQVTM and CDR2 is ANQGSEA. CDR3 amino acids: CSVGVGRPGNEQFF. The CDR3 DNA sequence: TGCAGCGTTGGAGTCGGACGTCCGGGTAATGAGCAGTTCTTC.

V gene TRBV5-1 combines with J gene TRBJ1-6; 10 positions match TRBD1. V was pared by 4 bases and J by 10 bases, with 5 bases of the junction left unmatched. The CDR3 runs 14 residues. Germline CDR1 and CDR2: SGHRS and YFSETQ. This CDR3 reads CASSIWDRGSPLHF. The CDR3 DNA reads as TGCGCCAGCAGCATATGGGACAGGGGATCACCCCTCCACTTT.

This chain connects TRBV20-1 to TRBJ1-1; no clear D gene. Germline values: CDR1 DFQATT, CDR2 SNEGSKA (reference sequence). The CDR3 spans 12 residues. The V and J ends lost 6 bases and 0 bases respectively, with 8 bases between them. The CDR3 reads CSARSVNTEAFF. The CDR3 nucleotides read TGCAGTGCAAGGAGTGTGAACACTGAAGCTTTCTTT.

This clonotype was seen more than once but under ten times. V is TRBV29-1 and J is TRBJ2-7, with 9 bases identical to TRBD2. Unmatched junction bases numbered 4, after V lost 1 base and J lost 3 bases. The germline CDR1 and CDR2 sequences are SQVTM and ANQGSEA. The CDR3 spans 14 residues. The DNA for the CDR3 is TGCAGCGTTGAAGGCCTAGCGGGACTCTACGAGCAGTACTTC. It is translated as CSVEGLAGLYEQYF.

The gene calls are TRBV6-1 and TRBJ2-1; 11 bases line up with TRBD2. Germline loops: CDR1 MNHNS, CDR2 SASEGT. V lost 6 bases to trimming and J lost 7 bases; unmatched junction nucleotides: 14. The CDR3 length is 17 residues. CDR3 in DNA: TGTGCCAGCAGGAGTCCCGGGACTAGCGGAATGGGGAATGAGCAGTTCTTC. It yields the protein CASRSPGTSGMGNEQFF.

CDR3 sequence (DNA): TGTGCCAGCAGTTTCACCGGGGACGGCACCGGGGAGCTGTTTTTT. Encoded protein: CASSFTGDGTGELFF. The chain recombines TRBV12-3 or TRBV12-4 with TRBJ2-2; D is perhaps TRBD1 or TRBD2 (5 bases each). Between the trimmed V and J ends, which lost 3 bases and 4 bases, there was a span of 12 bases. The CDR3 has 15 amino acids.